What follows are 13 T cell receptor beta chains derived from one specimen sequenced in a study of T cell responses to AZD1222 COVID-19 vaccine. Some clones are missing from TCRdb's copy, which holds only in-frame ones; the method was immunoSEQ multiplex PCR. Among approximately 100,000 clones, more than 90% were seen once, and the ten largest hold approximately 1.2%. The specimen comprised peripheral blood, sampled on day 0 of AZD1222 vaccination. The receptor source for this set is an adult in good health.

The rearrangement uses TRBV3-1 (or the pseudogene TRBV3-2) and TRBJ1-4; no firm D call. The germline gives CDR1 LGHDT, CDR2 YNNKEL (reference sequence). V lost 0 bases to trimming and J lost 8 bases, with 13 bases between them. The CDR3 has 15 amino acids. CDR3 coding DNA: TGTGCCAGCAGCCAAGATCGCCACCGCGGGGAAAAACTGTTTTTT. Its translation: CASSQDRHRGEKLFF.

This clone was picked up a small number of times. J is TRBJ2-3 and V is TRBV7-8; D perhaps matches TRBD2 (6 bases). The V gene's germline CDR1 is SGHVS and CDR2 FQNEAQ. The V and J ends lost 0 bases and 7 bases respectively, with 23 bases between them. The CDR3 totals 18 residues. CDR3 residues: CASSLARAGLRRVNTQYF. CDR3 in DNA: TGTGCCAGCAGCTTAGCGAGGGCGGGGCTCCGGCGGGTAAATACGCAGTATTTT.

V usage is TRBV2 and J usage is TRBJ2-5; 8 bases map to TRBD1. The CDR3 is 15 amino acids. Germline loops: CDR1 SNHLY, CDR2 FYNNEI. V lost 5 bases, J lost 5 bases, and 10 bases stayed unmatched. CDR3 in DNA: TGTGCCAGCAGTTCCGACAGGGGAACGTGGGAGACCCAGTACTTC. It yields the protein CASSSDRGTWETQYF.

The chain links TRBV5-1 to TRBJ2-5; D unresolved. The CDR3 is 14 amino acids. Germline CDR1 reads SGHRS; CDR2 reads YFSETQ. V was cut by 4 bases and J by 2 bases, with 12 bases left in between. The CDR3 reads CASSADGLQETQYF. CDR3 coding DNA: TGCGCCAGCAGCGCGGACGGGCTGCAAGAGACCCAGTACTTC.

The V call is TRBV12-3 or TRBV12-4, the J call TRBJ1-5; D remains ambiguous. There are 13 residues in the CDR3. Trimming left V 2 bases short and J 2 bases short, with 4 bases between. The CDR3 protein is CASSLLGNQPQHF. CDR3 bases: TGTGCCAGCAGTTTACTGGGCAATCAGCCCCAGCATTTT.

The sample holds one count of this clone. The chain employs TRBV19 and TRBJ1-5; D unresolved. Trimming took 3 bases from V and 3 from J, leaving 18 bases between them. The CDR3 is made up of 17 amino acids. CDR1 and CDR2 from the germline V gene are LNHDA and SQIVND (reference sequence). The CDR3 here is CASSIAPSTAYNQPQHF. The CDR3 DNA reads TGTGCCAGTAGTATTGCCCCCTCCACAGCTTACAATCAGCCCCAGCATTTT.

The V call is TRBV29-1, the J call TRBJ1-2, with D possibly TRBD1 on 5 matching bases. CDR3 length: 14 amino acids. Between the trimmed V and J ends, which lost 3 bases and 0 bases, there was a span of 11 bases. The germline gives CDR1 SQVTM, CDR2 ANQGSEA. The CDR3 DNA reads TGCAGCGTTGAGCGGGGGGTGTCTAACTATGGCTACACCTTC. It codes for CSVERGVSNYGYTF. The entire variable domain, with the rest obtained from reference TRBV29-1 and TRBJ1-2, is as follows: SAVISQKPSRDICQRGTSLTIQCQVDSQVTMMFWYRQQPGQSLTLIATANQGSEATYESGFVIDKFPISRPNLTFSTLTVSNMSPEDSSIYLCSVERGVSNYGYTFGSGTRLTVV.

This rearrangement joins TRBV2 to TRBJ2-7, with no clear D. CDR1 is SNHLY, CDR2 FYNNEI, per germline. The V and J ends lost 7 bases and 0 bases respectively, with 7 bases between them. The CDR3 runs to 12 residues. The CDR3 bases are TGTGCCAGCACCCTATTCTCCTACGAGCAGTACTTC. This gives the protein CASTLFSYEQYF.

The J gene is TRBJ2-3, the V gene TRBV7-2; 9 bases agree with TRBD1. Germline V gene sequence: CDR1 SGHTA, CDR2 FQGNSA. This CDR3 has 14 amino acids. The V segment lost 1 base and the J segment 4 bases; nucleotides outside the gene matches: 0. DNA of the CDR3: TGTGCCAGCAGCTTAGGACAGGGGGCAGATACGCAGTATTTT. Translation gives CASSLGQGADTQYF.

The chain employs TRBV7-2 and TRBJ1-2, with 10 positions matching TRBD1. V lost 1 base and J lost 7; bases outside the gene matches: 3. Germline lookup yields CDR1 SGHTA and CDR2 FQGNSA. The CDR3 length is 14 residues. CDR3 sequence reads: CASSLVTGGSGYTF. The CDR3 DNA sequence: TGTGCCAGCAGCTTAGTGACAGGGGGCTCTGGCTACACCTTC.

This clone has only a few counts. The V call is TRBV18, the J call TRBJ2-3; no clear D. The CDR3 runs to 15 residues. Trimming shortened V by 6 bases and J by 0 bases, and 13 bases separated the two germline ends. CDR1 and CDR2 (germline): KGHSH, LQKENI. CDR3 DNA sequence: TGTGCCAGCTCGCTCCAGCTCGCTAGCACAGATACGCAGTATTTT. Protein: CASSLQLASTDTQYF.

The chain links TRBV7-3 to TRBJ1-1; 11 nucleotides align to TRBD1. Germline lookup yields CDR1 SGHTA and CDR2 FQGTGA. With V trimmed by 2 bases and J by 10 bases, 3 bases remained unmatched. The CDR3 has 13 amino acids. In nucleotides, the CDR3 is TGTGCCAGCAGCTTAGACGGGACAGGGGGAGCTTTCTTT. This gives the protein CASSLDGTGGAFF. The whole variable domain, filled in from reference TRBV7-3 and TRBJ1-1, reads GAGVSQTPSNKVTEKGKYVELRCDPISGHTALYWYRQSLGQGPEFLIYFQGTGAADDSGLPNDRFFAVRPEGSVSTLKIQRTERGDSAVYLCASSLDGTGGAFFGQGTRLTVV.

V is TRBV11-2 and J is TRBJ1-3; no clear D. The CDR3 is made up of 15 amino acids. V was clipped by 4 bases and J by 4 bases, with 14 bases between them. Germline values: CDR1 SGHAT, CDR2 FQNNGV. As DNA, the CDR3 is TGTGCCAGCAGCTCCTTACCGGGGTTAGGAAACACCATATATTTT. Protein product: CASSSLPGLGNTIYF.